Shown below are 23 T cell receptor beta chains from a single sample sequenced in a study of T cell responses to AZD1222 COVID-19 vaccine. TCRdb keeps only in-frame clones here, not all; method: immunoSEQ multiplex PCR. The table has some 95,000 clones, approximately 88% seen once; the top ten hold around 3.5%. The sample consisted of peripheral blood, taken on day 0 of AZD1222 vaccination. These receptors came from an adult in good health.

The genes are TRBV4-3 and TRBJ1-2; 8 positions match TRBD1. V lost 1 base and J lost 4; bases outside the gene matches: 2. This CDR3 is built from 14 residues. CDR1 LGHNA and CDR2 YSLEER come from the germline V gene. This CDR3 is CASSQATGGYGYTF. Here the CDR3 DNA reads TGCGCCAGCAGCCAAGCCACAGGGGGCTATGGCTACACCTTC.

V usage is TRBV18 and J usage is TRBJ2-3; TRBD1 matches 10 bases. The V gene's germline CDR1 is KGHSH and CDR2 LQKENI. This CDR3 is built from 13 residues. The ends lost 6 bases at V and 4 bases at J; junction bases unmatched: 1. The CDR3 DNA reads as TGTGCCAGCTCCGGACAGGGGGCAGATACGCAGTATTTT. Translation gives CASSGQGADTQYF.

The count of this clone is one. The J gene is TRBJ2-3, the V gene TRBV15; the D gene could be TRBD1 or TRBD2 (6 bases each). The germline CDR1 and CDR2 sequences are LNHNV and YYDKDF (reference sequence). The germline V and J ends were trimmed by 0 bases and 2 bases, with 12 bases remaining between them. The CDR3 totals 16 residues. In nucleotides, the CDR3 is TGTGCCACCAGCAGAGATAACGGGGGCACCACAGATACGCAGTATTTT. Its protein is CATSRDNGGTTDTQYF.

The CDR3 sequence: CSSIPGGTDTQYF. The CDR3 DNA reads TGCAGCTCTATACCGGGGGGCACAGATACGCAGTATTTT. The J gene is TRBJ2-3, the V gene TRBV29-1; the D gene is possibly TRBD2 (6 bases). The CDR3 is made up of 13 amino acids. Germline V gene data show CDR1 as SQVTM and CDR2 as ANQGSEA. Trimming removed 8 bases from V and 1 base from J, with 13 bases in between.

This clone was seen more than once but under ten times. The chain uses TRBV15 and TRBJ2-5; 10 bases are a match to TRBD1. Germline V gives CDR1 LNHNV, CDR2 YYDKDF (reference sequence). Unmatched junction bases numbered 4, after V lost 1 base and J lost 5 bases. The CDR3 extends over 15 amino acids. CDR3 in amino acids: CATSRATGGSETQYF. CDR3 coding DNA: TGTGCCACCAGCAGAGCGACAGGGGGCTCGGAGACCCAGTACTTC. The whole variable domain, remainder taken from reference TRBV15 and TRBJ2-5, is DAMVIQNPRYQVTQFGKPVTLSCSQTLNHNVMYWYQQKSSQAPKLLFHYYDKDFNNEADTPDNFQSRRPNTSFCFLDIRSPGLGDTAMYLCATSRATGGSETQYFGPGTRLLVL.

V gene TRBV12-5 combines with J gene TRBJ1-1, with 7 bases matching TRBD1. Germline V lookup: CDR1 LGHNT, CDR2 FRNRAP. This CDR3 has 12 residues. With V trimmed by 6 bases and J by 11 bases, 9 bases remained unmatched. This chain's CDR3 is CASGHRQGEAFF. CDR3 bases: TGTGCTAGTGGACACCGACAGGGCGAGGCTTTCTTT.

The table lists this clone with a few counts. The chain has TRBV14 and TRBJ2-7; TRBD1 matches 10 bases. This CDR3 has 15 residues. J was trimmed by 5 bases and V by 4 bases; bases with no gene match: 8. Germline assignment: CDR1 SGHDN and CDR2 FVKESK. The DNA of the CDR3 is TGTGCCAGCAGCCCCTGGGGACAGGGGAGGGACGAGCAGTACTTC. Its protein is CASSPWGQGRDEQYF.

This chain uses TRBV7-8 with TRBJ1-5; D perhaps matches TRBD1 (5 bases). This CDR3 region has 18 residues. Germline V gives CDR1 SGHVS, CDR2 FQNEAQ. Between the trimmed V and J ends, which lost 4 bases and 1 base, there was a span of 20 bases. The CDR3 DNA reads TGTGCCAGCAGCTCCTTTGGGTTGGGGCGCGGGAGCAATCAGCCCCAGCATTTT. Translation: CASSSFGLGRGSNQPQHF.

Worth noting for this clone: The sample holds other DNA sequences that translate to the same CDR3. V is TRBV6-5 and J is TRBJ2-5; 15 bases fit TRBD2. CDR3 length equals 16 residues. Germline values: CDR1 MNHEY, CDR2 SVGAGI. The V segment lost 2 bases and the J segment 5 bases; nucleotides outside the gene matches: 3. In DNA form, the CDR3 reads TGTGCCAGCAGTTACGGGACTAGCGGGGGGAGGGAGACCCAGTACTTC. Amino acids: CASSYGTSGGRETQYF.

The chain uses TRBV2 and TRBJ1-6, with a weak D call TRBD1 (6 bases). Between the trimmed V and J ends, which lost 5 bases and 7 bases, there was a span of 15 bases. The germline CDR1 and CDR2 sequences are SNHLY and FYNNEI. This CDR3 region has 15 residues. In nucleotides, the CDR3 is TGTGCCAGCAGTAAACTGGGGGCCAAAAATTCACCCCTCCACTTT. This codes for CASSKLGAKNSPLHF.

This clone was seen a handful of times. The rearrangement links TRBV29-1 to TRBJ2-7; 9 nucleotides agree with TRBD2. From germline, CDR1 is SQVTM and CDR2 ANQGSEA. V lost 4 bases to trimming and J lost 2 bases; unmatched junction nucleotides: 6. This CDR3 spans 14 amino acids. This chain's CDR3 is CSVVRGLAPYEQYF. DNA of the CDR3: TGCAGCGTTGTTCGGGGACTAGCCCCCTACGAGCAGTACTTC.

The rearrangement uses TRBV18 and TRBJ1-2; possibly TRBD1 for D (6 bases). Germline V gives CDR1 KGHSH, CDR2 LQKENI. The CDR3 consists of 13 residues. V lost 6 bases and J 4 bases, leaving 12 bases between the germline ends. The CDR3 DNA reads TGTGCCAGCTCCCTGCCAGGGGCCTATGGCTACACCTTC. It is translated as CASSLPGAYGYTF.

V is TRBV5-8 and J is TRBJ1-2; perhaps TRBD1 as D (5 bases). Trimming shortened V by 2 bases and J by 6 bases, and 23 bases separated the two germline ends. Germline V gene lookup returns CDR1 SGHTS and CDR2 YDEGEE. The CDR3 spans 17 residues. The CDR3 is CASSLIIVWGNHHGYTF. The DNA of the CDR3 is TGTGCCAGCAGCTTAATAATAGTTTGGGGGAACCATCATGGCTACACCTTC.

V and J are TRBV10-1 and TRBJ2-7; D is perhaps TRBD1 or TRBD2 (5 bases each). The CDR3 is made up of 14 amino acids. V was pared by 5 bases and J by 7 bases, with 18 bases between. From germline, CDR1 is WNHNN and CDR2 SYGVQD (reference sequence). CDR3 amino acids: CASSSRATSGEQYF. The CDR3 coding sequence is TGCGCCAGCAGTTCCAGGGCCACCTCGGGGGAGCAGTACTTC.

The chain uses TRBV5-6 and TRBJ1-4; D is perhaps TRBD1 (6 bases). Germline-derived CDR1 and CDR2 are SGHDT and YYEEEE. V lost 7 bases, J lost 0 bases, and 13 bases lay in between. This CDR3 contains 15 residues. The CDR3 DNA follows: TGTGCCAGCGGGGAGACAGGAGCAACTAATGAAAAACTGTTTTTT. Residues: CASGETGATNEKLFF. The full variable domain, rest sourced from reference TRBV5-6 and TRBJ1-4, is DAGVTQSPTHLIKTRGQQVTLRCSPKSGHDTVSWYQQALGQGPQFIFQYYEEEERQRGNFPDRFSGHQFPNYSSELNVNALLLGDSALYLCASGETGATNEKLFFGSGTQLSVL.

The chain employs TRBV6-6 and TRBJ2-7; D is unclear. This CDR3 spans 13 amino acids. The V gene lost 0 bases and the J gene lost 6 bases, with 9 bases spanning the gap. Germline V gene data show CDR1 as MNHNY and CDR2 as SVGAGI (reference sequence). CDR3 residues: CASSYSSGSEQYF. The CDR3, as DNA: TGTGCCAGCAGTTACTCAAGTGGATCCGAGCAGTACTTC.

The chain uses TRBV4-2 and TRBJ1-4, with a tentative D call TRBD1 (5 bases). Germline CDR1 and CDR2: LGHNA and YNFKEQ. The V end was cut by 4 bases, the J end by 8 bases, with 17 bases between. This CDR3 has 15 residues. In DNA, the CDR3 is TGTGCCAGCAGCCCCGAGGGCGGGGCTCAGGAAAAACTGTTTTTT. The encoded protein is CASSPEGGAQEKLFF.

CDR3 nucleotides: TGCGCCAGCAGCTTGGCCGTGACAGGGGGGTATGGCTACACCTTC. It is translated as CASSLAVTGGYGYTF. The chain links TRBV5-1 to TRBJ1-2; TRBD1 agrees at 9 bases. Germline CDR1 SGHRS, CDR2 YFSETQ. V dropped 0 bases and J dropped 5; count of bases not matched to a gene: 5. The CDR3 length is 15 residues.

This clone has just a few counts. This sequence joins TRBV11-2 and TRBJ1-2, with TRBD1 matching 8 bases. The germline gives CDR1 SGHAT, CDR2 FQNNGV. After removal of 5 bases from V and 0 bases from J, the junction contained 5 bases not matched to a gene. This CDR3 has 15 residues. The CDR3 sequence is CASSPDRGANYGYTF. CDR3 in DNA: TGTGCCAGCAGCCCTGACAGGGGAGCTAACTATGGCTACACCTTC.

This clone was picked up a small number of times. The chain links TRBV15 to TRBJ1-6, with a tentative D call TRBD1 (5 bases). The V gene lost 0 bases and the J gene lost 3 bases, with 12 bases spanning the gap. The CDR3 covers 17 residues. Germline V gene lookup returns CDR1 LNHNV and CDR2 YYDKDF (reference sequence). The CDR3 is CATSRDVGQNYNSPLHF. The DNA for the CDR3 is TGTGCCACCAGCAGAGATGTGGGGCAGAACTATAATTCACCCCTCCACTTT.

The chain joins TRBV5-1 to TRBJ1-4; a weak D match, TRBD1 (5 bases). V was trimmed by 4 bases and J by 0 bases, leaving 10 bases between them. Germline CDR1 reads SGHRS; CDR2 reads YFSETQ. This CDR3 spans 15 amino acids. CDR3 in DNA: TGCGCCAGCAGCCCCGACAGTGCAACTAATGAAAAACTGTTTTTT. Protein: CASSPDSATNEKLFF.

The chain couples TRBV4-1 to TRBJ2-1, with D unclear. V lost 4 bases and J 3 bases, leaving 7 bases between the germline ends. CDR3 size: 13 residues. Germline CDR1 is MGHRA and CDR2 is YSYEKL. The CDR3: CASSRPFYNEQFF. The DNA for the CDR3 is TGCGCCAGCAGCCGGCCATTCTACAATGAGCAGTTCTTC.

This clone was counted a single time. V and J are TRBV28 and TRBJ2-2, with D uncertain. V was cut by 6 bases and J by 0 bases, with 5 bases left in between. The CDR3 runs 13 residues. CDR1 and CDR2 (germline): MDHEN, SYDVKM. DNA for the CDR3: TGTGCCAGCAGCGCGGCGAACACCGGGGAGCTGTTTTTT. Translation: CASSAANTGELFF. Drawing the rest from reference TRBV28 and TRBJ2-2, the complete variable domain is DVKVTQSSRYLVKRTGEKVFLECVQDMDHENMFWYRQDPGLGLRLIYFSYDVKMKEKGDIPEGYSVSREKKERFSLILESASTNQTSMYLCASSAANTGELFFGEGSRLTVL.